What follows is one TCR beta chain and its context. The clone's antigen remains unknown. No base qualities exist here, and no much larger clone lies one base off it. The data originate from a study of technical replicates of blood from a few donors (dated by TCRdb to between 2016 and 2019). Receptors were amplified or captured by the immunoSEQ multiplex PCR assay. The table was pulled from immuneACCESS by TCRdb, which kept in-frame rearrangements only. Such tables lose some clones; where checked, under half of the loss comes from unresolved V genes, and the rest has no known cause. In all, the sample holds tens of thousands of clones, and 95% to 98% of those were seen once. In total, the top ten clones hold under 0.35% of the sample. In the germline V gene, CDR1 corresponds to MNHNS and CDR2 to SASEGT. V is shortened by 7 bases, J by 5 bases, and the region joining them spans 15 bases. The cysteine opens and the phenylalanine closes a CDR3 of 13 amino acids. Only the CDR3 part of the read is kept: 39 bases, read in frame from the first base.

The rearranged chain carries TRBV6-1 and TRBJ2-7, and the D gene may be TRBD2, 5 bases matching. The TCR originated in a human donor in good health. Sequenced sample: T cells isolated from PBMCs. The CDR3 sequence is CASTIGGPNEQYF. Here is the DNA: TGTGCCAGCACCATAGGAGGTCCGAACGAGCAGTACTTC.